The entry below describes one T cell receptor beta chain. Antigen: not known. This sample was included in a study of PD-1 blockade in classical Hodgkin lymphoma. General study results and limits: Individuals initiating nivolumab under 1 year after ASCT were excluded.

TCRdb's copy holds only in-frame clones and misses some; the assay was immunoSEQ multiplex PCR. The top ten hold approximately 22% of the sample, which has 11,000 to 15,000 clones, about four fifths seen once. Brentuximab vedotin exposure varied among the patients, all of whom had relapsed after autologous stem cell transplantation. The germline gives CDR1 SGHVS, CDR2 FNYEAQ. The CDR3 runs 14 residues. V shed 3 bases, J shed 6 bases, and the junction held 5 bases outside the gene matches. The receptor's source is a human donor with classical Hodgkin lymphoma. This chain links TRBV7-6 with TRBJ2-1, with 7 bases fitting TRBD1. The source material was peripheral blood mononuclear cells (PBMCs), sampled at baseline. The DNA for the CDR3 is TGTGCCAGCAGCTTTGGACCAGGGGGCAATGAGCAGTTCTTC. Translating it yields CASSFGPGGNEQFF.